This is a list of T cell receptor beta chains from one sample in a study of cytomegalovirus exposure and HLA in healthy donors. Only in-frame clones appear in the TCRdb table, and some are missing; sequencing was by immunoSEQ multiplex PCR. The sample lists about 130,000 clones; approximately 80% were seen once. The specimen was PBMCs. These receptors all come from a woman aged 40 to 50 in good health and CMV-seronegative. The CDR3 runs from the conserved cysteine through the conserved F or W. A D gene is named only where the DNA matches it firmly. Clone size is given for some rows only: seen once, a few or many times, or a class if the clone is expanded.

clone size	D gene	J gene	V gene	CDR3 DNA	CDR3 protein
-	TRBD1	TRBJ1-5	TRBV15	TGTGCCACCAGCAAAACAGGGGGAGGTCAGCCCCAGCATTTT	CATSKTGGGQPQHF
-	-	TRBJ1-2	TRBV5-1	TGCGCCAGCAGCTTGGAGAGGGCTAACTATGGCTACACCTTC	CASSLERANYGYTF
-	TRBD1	TRBJ1-5	TRBV28	TGTGCCAGCAGCCTCCTTAGACAGGGTAGGATTCAGCCCCAGCATTTT	CASSLLRQGRIQPQHF
-	-	TRBJ2-2	TRBV7-9	TGTGCCAGCAGCTTTGAGGGCACCGGGGAGCTGTTTTTT	CASSFEGTGELFF
-	-	TRBJ1-6	TRBV6-1	TGTGCCAGCAGTGAAGTCCCTCTCCTCCACTTT	CASSEVPLLHF
few	TRBD1	TRBJ1-1	TRBV28	TGTGCCAGCAGCTCCAGGACAGGGGGGCCGAACACTGAAGCTTTCTTT	CASSSRTGGPNTEAFF
-	TRBD1	TRBJ1-2	TRBV7-9	TGTGCCAGCACCCCGGACAGGGGGCAGGATGGCTACACCTTC	CASTPDRGQDGYTF
-	-	TRBJ2-3	TRBV30	TGTGCCTGGGGCAGGGGTGTCCCAGATACGCAGTATTTT	CAWGRGVPDTQYF
-	TRBD2	TRBJ2-3	TRBV27	TGTGCCAGCAGCCGAGCGGGGATAGTTGATACGCAGTATTTT	CASSRAGIVDTQYF
-	TRBD1	TRBJ2-7	TRBV6-6	TGTGCCAGCAGTTACCAGGGACAGGGAGCCAACGAGCAGTACTTC	CASSYQGQGANEQYF
-	TRBD1	TRBJ1-2	TRBV5-1	TGCGCCAGCCACGGACAGGGGAACTATGGCTACACCTTC	CASHGQGNYGYTF
once	-	TRBJ2-7	TRBV27	TGTGCCAGCAGCTTCGAGGTGGCGACGGCCTACGAGCAGTACTTC	CASSFEVATAYEQYF
-	TRBD1	TRBJ1-2	TRBV7-9	TGTGCCAGCAGCTTGGACAGGGGGAATTTCTATGGCTACACCTTC	CASSLDRGNFYGYTF
few	-	TRBJ1-2	TRBV10-2	TGCGCCATCCAGCAGGGGACACAGAATGGCTACACCTTC	CAIQQGTQNGYTF
-	-	TRBJ1-5	TRBV28	TGTGCCAGCCAACTCCCGGGGGTCGTCATGAATCAGCCCCAGCATTTT	CASQLPGVVMNQPQHF
-	TRBD2	TRBJ2-3	TRBV7-9	TGTGCCAGCAGCCTAGCTAGCGGGGGATACACAGATACGCAGTATTTT	CASSLASGGYTDTQYF
-	-	TRBJ2-3	TRBV7-2	TGTGCCAGCAGCAGAGTGTCGGGGGGCGGAAGCACAGATACGCAGTATTTT	CASSRVSGGGSTDTQYF
-	TRBD2	TRBJ2-1	TRBV6-5	TGTGCCAGCGGGACTACACCCTACAATGAGCAGTTCTTC	CASGTTPYNEQFF
-	TRBD1	TRBJ1-2	TRBV4-3	TGCGCCAGCAGCCAAGGGGACAGGGGGAACTATGGCTACACCTTC	CASSQGDRGNYGYTF
-	TRBD1	TRBJ2-7	TRBV4-2	TGTGCCAGCAGCCAAAAGGGACAGGGGGCGGCCGAGCAGTACTTC	CASSQKGQGAAEQYF
-	-	TRBJ2-7	TRBV7-9	TGTGCCAGCAGCTTAGGAGGAAACTACGAGCAGTACTTC	CASSLGGNYEQYF
-	-	TRBJ1-1	TRBV2	TGTGCCAGCAGTGGGGGGGTGGGTACTGAAGCTTTCTTT	CASSGGVGTEAFF
few	TRBD1	TRBJ1-6	TRBV5-5	TGTGCCAGCAGCTTGTGGCAGGGGGCAGACTCACCCCTCCACTTT	CASSLWQGADSPLHF
-	-	TRBJ1-2	TRBV25-1	TGTGCCAGCAGTGAATTTGGGAGTTCGCATGGCTACACCTTC	CASSEFGSSHGYTF
-	TRBD1	TRBJ2-1	TRBV5-1	TGCGCCAGCAGAGGGACAGGGGGCGAATCCTGGCGGCGTTTCGATGAGCAGTTCTTC	CASRGTGGESWRRFDEQFF
-	-	TRBJ1-1	TRBV4-1	TGCGCCAGCAGCCAAGATGTTCGCGCCACCGAAGCTTTCTTT	CASSQDVRATEAFF
few	-	TRBJ1-4	TRBV29-1	TGCAGCGTTGAAAGTCCTCTAGCGAATGAAAAACTGTTTTTT	CSVESPLANEKLFF
-	TRBD1	TRBJ1-4	TRBV9	TGTGCCAGCAGCCCGGGGGGGACAGGGAAATTCTATGAAAAACTGTTTTTT	CASSPGGTGKFYEKLFF
-	TRBD1	TRBJ2-1	TRBV2	TGTGCCAGCAGTGTCCGCAGGGGGTTGCTGTTCTTC	CASSVRRGLLFF
-	-	TRBJ1-5	TRBV28	TGTGCCAGCACCTCGATAGGGGGCAATCAGCCCCAGCATTTT	CASTSIGGNQPQHF
-	-	TRBJ2-1	TRBV5-6	TGTGCCAGCAGACTAAAACCTCCTCGCTCCTACAATGAGCAGTTCTTC	CASRLKPPRSYNEQFF
-	-	TRBJ1-1	TRBV27	TGTGCCAGCAGTTTCAACATGGCCACTGAAGCTTTCTTT	CASSFNMATEAFF
-	-	TRBJ2-6	TRBV4-1	TGCGCCAGCAGCCAAGGGACATCCGGGGCCAACGTCCTGACTTTC	CASSQGTSGANVLTF
-	TRBD1	TRBJ1-2	TRBV5-6	TGTGCCAGCAGACCTATAGGACAGGGGAGGGATGGCTACACCTTC	CASRPIGQGRDGYTF
-	TRBD2	TRBJ2-5	TRBV28	TGTGCCAGCAGTTTAATTAGCGGGGGGGCCGATGAGACCCAGTACTTC	CASSLISGGADETQYF
-	-	TRBJ2-5	TRBV7-2	TGTGCCAGCAGCCTCTACTACCAGACCCAGTACTTC	CASSLYYQTQYF
-	TRBD1	TRBJ1-2	TRBV4-2	TGTGCCAGCAGCCAAGATCTAGGGACAGGGAATGGCTACACCTTC	CASSQDLGTGNGYTF
-	-	TRBJ2-3	TRBV11-2	TGTGCCAGCAGCTCAGGGGGCAGCGGGAACACAGATACGCAGTATTTT	CASSSGGSGNTDTQYF
few	TRBD1	TRBJ2-7	TRBV30	TGTGCCCGGAGTCCAGGGACAGCACGCTACGAGCAGTACTTC	CARSPGTARYEQYF
few	-	TRBJ2-1	TRBV11-2	TGTGCCAGCAGCTTAAACGGGAACAATGAGCAGTTCTTC	CASSLNGNNEQFF
-	TRBD1	TRBJ1-1	TRBV5-4	TGTGCCAGCAGCTTCCGGACAGGGGCTATCCCTGAAGCTTTCTTT	CASSFRTGAIPEAFF
-	TRBD2	TRBJ2-3	TRBV4-2	TGTGCCAGCAGCCAAGATAGGCGGGGGGGCGCAGATACGCAGTATTTT	CASSQDRRGGADTQYF
-	-	TRBJ2-5	TRBV11-2	TGTGCCAGCAGCCCAATCAGGGGAGGGGGAGAGACCCAGTACTTC	CASSPIRGGGETQYF
-	-	TRBJ1-1	TRBV6-1	TGTGCCAGTCAAGAGCTAGGGGGACCTTTCTTT	CASQELGGPFF
-	TRBD1	TRBJ1-4	TRBV6-1	TGTGCCAGCAGTGGGACAGGGCGGCGTGAAAAACTGTTTTTT	CASSGTGRREKLFF
-	-	TRBJ1-1	TRBV7-6	TGTGCCAGCAGCTTAGAGGCGCCCGAGGGCACTGAAGCTTTCTTT	CASSLEAPEGTEAFF
once	-	TRBJ1-1	TRBV28	TGTGCCAGCAGGGTCACTTCGAACACTGAAGCTTTCTTT	CASRVTSNTEAFF
-	-	TRBJ1-2	TRBV28	TGTGCCAGCAGCAACCCGGGCGGGCTTGGAGGCTACACCTTC	CASSNPGGLGGYTF
-	TRBD1	TRBJ2-7	TRBV5-1	TGCGCCAGCAGCCCTGGACAGGGCCCCTCCTACGAGCAGTACTTC	CASSPGQGPSYEQYF
-	TRBD2	TRBJ2-1	TRBV19	TGTGCCAGTAGTATAAGTGGGAGCGGGACCAACTACAATGAGCAGTTCTTC	CASSISGSGTNYNEQFF
-	TRBD1	TRBJ1-4	TRBV6-5	TGTGCCAGCGGGTTGGGACAGGCCAATGAAAAACTGTTTTTT	CASGLGQANEKLFF
-	-	TRBJ1-2	TRBV7-3	TGTGCCAGCAGCTTAGGAGGCTATGGCTACACCTTC	CASSLGGYGYTF
-	TRBD1	TRBJ1-6	TRBV2	TGTGCCAGCAGTTCAGGGGGACCGGGCAGCTCCTATAATTCACCCCTCCACTTT	CASSSGGPGSSYNSPLHF
-	-	TRBJ2-2	TRBV2	TGTGCCAGCACTGAAACTATTTGGGGGGGCCCGAACACCGGGGAGCTGTTTTTT	CASTETIWGGPNTGELFF
-	TRBD2	TRBJ2-7	TRBV7-2	TGTGCCAGCAGCTTAGGATCTAGCGGGGGGGCTTCCTCCTACGAGCAGTACTTC	CASSLGSSGGASSYEQYF
-	TRBD1	TRBJ2-2	TRBV27	TGTGCCAGCAGCCTGAATAGACAGGGCCCGAACACCGGGGAGCTGTTTTTT	CASSLNRQGPNTGELFF
-	TRBD1	TRBJ2-3	TRBV4-2	TGTGCCAGCAGCCAAGCTACAGGGGGAGATACGCAGTATTTT	CASSQATGGDTQYF
-	-	TRBJ1-6	TRBV5-1	TGCGCCAGCAGCTCCGGGACGGGAGGGTTTTCACCCCTCCACTTT	CASSSGTGGFSPLHF
-	TRBD1	TRBJ1-5	TRBV15	TGTGCCACCAGCAGAGGCGGACAGGGGTTAGACGGGCCCCAGCATTTT	CATSRGGQGLDGPQHF
few	TRBD1	TRBJ2-1	TRBV6-1	TGTGCCAGCAGTGAAGCCGGGACAGGGATCAATGAGCAGTTCTTC	CASSEAGTGINEQFF